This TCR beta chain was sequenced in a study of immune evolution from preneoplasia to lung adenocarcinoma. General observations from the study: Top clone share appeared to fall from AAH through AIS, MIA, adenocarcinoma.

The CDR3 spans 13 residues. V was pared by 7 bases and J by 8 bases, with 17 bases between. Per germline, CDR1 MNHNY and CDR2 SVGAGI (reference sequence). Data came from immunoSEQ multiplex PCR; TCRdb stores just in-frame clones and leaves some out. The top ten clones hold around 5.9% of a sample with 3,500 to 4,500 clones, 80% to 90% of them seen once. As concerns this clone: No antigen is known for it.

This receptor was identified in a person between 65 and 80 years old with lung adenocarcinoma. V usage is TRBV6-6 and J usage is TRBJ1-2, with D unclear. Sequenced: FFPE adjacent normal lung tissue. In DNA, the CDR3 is TGTGCCAGCACAGGCTCTACTACAAGGGGCTACACCTTC. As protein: CASTGSTTRGYTF.